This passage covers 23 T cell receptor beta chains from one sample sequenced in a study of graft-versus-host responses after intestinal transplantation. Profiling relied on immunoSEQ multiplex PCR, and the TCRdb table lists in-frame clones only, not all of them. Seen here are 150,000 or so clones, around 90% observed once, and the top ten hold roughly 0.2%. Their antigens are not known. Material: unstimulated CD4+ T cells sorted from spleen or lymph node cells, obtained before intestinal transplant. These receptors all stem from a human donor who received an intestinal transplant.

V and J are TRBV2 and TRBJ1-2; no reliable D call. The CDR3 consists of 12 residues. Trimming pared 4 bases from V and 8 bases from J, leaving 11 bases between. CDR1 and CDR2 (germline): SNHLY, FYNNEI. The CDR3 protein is CASSGPVKGYTF. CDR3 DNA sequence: TGTGCCAGCAGTGGTCCGGTTAAGGGCTACACCTTC.

This CDR3 is CASSLPSTNEQFF. In DNA, the CDR3 is TGTGCCAGCAGCTTACCAAGCACCAATGAGCAGTTCTTC. This rearrangement joins TRBV7-2 to TRBJ2-1, with D hard to call. The CDR3 covers 13 residues. Trimming cost V 2 bases and J 6 bases, with 8 bases left between them. CDR1 SGHTA and CDR2 FQGNSA come from the germline V gene.

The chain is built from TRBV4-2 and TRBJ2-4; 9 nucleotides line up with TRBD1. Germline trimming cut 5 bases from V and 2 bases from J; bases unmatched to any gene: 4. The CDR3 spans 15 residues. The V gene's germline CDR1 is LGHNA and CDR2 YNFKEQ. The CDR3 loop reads CASSMGQGTKNIQYF. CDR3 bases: TGTGCCAGCAGCATGGGACAGGGCACCAAAAACATTCAGTACTTC.

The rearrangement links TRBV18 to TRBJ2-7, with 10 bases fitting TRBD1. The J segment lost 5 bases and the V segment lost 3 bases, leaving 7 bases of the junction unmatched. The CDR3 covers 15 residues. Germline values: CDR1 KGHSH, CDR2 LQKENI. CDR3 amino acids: CASSPDGTGAHEQYF. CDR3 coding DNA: TGTGCCAGCTCACCTGACGGGACAGGGGCACACGAGCAGTACTTC.

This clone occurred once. CDR3 nucleotide sequence: TGCGCCAGCAGTGCGCGGGGGGCGGGGGGTGGGAAGGGCACAGATACGCAGTATTTT. Translating it yields CASSARGAGGGKGTDTQYF. The chain carries TRBV23-1 and TRBJ2-3, with TRBD2 matching over 8 bases. TRBV23-1 falls under the ORF class, with uncertain function. The ends lost 5 bases at V and 1 base at J; junction bases unmatched: 17. The CDR3 runs 19 residues.

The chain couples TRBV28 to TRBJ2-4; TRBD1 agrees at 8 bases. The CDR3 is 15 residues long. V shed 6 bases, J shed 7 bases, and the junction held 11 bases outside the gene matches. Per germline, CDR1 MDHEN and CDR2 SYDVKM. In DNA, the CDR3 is TGTGCCAGCAGCGGACTACCCGGGACAGGTAACATTCAGTACTTC. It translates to CASSGLPGTGNIQYF.

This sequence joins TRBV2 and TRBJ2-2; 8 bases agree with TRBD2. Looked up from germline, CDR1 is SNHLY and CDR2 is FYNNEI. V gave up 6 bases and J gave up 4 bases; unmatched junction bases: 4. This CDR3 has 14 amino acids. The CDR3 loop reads CASRNSGTTGELFF. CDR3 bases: TGTGCCAGCAGGAATAGCGGGACCACCGGGGAGCTGTTTTTT.

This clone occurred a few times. For the CDR3, the DNA is TGTGCCAGCAGCGTTGAGACAGGGGGTGGCTACACCTTC. It yields the protein CASSVETGGGYTF. V is TRBV9 and J is TRBJ1-2, with 9 bases that match TRBD1. This CDR3 has 13 residues. V lost 2 bases and J lost 7; bases outside the gene matches: 3. The germline V gene has CDR1 SGDLS and CDR2 YYNGEE. The variable domain in full, with the rest retrieved from reference TRBV9 and TRBJ1-2, is DSGVTQTPKHLITATGQRVTLRCSPRSGDLSVYWYQQSLDQGLQFLIQYYNGEERAKGNILERFSAQQFPDLHSELNLSSLELGDSALYFCASSVETGGGYTFGSGTRLTVV.

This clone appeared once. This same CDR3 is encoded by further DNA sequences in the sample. CDR3 sequence: CASSLREEKLFF. The CDR3 DNA sequence: TGTGCCAGCAGCTTAAGGGAGGAAAAACTGTTTTTT. The chain combines TRBV7-8 with TRBJ1-4, with no clear D. Germline lookup yields CDR1 SGHVS and CDR2 FQNEAQ. Trimming removed 2 bases at V and 8 bases at J, with 6 bases between. This CDR3 is built from 12 residues.

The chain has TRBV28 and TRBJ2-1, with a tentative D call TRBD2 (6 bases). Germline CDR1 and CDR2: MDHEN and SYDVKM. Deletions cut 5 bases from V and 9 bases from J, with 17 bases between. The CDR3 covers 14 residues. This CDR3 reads CASSPSEGRSEQFF. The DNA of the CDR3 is TGTGCCAGCAGTCCTTCGGAGGGGCGAAGTGAGCAGTTCTTC.

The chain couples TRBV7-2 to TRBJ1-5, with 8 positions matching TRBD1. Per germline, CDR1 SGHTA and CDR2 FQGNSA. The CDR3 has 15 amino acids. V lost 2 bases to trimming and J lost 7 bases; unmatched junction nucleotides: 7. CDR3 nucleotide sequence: TGTGCCAGCAGCTTACAGACAGGGGTGAGACAGCCCCAGCATTTT. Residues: CASSLQTGVRQPQHF.

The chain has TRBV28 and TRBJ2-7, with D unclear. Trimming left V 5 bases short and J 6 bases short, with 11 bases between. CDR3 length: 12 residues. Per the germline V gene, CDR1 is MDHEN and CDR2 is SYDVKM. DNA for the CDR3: TGTGCCAGCAGTAATCAGCTCGCCGAGCAGTACTTC. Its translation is CASSNQLAEQYF.

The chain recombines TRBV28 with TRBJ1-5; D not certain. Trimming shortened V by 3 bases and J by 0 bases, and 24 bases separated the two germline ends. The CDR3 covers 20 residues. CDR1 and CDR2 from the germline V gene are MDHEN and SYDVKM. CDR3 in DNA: TGTGCCAGCAGTTTGTTTAGAAGCGCGCGGTCCTTATATAGCAATCAGCCCCAGCATTTT. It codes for CASSLFRSARSLYSNQPQHF.

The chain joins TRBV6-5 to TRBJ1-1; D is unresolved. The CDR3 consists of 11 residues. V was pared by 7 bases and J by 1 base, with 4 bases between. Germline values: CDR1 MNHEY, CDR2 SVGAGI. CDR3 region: CASTGNTEAFF. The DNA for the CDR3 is TGTGCCAGCACCGGGAACACTGAAGCTTTCTTT.

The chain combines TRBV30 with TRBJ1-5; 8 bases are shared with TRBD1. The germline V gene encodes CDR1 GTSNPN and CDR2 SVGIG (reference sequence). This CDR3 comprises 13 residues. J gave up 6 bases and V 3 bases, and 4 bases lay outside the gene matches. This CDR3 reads CAWSKQGGQPQHF. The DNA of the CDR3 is TGTGCCTGGAGCAAACAGGGGGGTCAGCCCCAGCATTTT. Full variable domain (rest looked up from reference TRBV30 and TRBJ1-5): SQTIHQWPATLVQPVGSPLSLECTVEGTSNPNLYWYRQAAGRGLQLLFYSVGIGQISSEVPQNLSASRPQDRQFILSSKKLLLSDSGFYLCAWSKQGGQPQHFGDGTRLSIL.

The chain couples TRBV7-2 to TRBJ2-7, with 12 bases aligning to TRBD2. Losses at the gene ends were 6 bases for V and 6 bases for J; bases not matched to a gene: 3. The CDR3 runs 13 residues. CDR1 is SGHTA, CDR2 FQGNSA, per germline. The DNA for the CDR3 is TGTGCCAGCAGAGCTAGCGGGAGGGTCGAGCAGTACTTC. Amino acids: CASRASGRVEQYF.

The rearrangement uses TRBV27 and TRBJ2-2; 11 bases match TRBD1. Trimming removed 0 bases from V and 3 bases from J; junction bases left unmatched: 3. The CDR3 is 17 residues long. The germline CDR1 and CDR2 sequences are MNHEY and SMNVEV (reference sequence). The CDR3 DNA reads TGTGCCAGCAGTTTATCCCGGACAGGGGGCGACACCGGGGAGCTGTTTTTT. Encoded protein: CASSLSRTGGDTGELFF.

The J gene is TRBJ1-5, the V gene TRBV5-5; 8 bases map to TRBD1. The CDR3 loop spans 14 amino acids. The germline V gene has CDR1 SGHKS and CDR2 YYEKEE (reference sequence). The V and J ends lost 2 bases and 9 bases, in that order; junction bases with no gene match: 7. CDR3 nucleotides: TGTGCCAGCAGCTTCGGGACAGGTCGCCGGCCCCAGCATTTT. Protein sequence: CASSFGTGRRPQHF.

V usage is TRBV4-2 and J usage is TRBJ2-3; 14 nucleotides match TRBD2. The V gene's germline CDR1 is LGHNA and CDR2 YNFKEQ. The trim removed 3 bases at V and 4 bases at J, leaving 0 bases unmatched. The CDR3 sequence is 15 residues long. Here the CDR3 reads CASSQGLAGADTQYF. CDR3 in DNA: TGTGCCAGCAGCCAGGGACTAGCGGGAGCAGATACGCAGTATTTT.

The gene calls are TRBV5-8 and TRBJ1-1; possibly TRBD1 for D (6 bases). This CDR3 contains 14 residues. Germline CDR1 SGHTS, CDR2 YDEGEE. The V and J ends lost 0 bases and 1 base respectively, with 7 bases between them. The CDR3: CASSLEGGNTEAFF. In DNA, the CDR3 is TGTGCCAGCAGCTTGGAAGGGGGGAACACTGAAGCTTTCTTT.

The DNA of the CDR3 is TGTGCCAGCAGCTTAGTGGGGACAGAAGTCTACAATGAGCAGTTCTTC. Translated, it gives CASSLVGTEVYNEQFF. The chain has TRBV7-6 and TRBJ2-1; 7 bases are shared with TRBD1. CDR1 is SGHVS, CDR2 FNYEAQ, per germline. The V and J ends lost 1 base and 3 bases, in that order; junction bases with no gene match: 6. The CDR3 has 16 residues.

In DNA, the CDR3 is TGTGCCAGCAGTGACGTCCCAGGGAGAGCTTTCTTT. Translation: CASSDVPGRAFF. The V and J genes are TRBV6-4 and TRBJ1-1, with a tentative D call TRBD1 (5 bases). Per germline, CDR1 MRHNA and CDR2 SNTAGT. This CDR3 comprises 12 residues. The V gene lost 2 bases and the J gene lost 10 bases, with 11 bases spanning the gap.

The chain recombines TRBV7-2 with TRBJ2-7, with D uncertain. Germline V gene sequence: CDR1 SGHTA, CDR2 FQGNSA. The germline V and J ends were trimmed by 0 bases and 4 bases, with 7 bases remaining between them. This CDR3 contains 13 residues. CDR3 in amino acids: CASSLAWVYEQYF. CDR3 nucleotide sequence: TGTGCCAGCAGCTTAGCTTGGGTGTACGAGCAGTACTTC.